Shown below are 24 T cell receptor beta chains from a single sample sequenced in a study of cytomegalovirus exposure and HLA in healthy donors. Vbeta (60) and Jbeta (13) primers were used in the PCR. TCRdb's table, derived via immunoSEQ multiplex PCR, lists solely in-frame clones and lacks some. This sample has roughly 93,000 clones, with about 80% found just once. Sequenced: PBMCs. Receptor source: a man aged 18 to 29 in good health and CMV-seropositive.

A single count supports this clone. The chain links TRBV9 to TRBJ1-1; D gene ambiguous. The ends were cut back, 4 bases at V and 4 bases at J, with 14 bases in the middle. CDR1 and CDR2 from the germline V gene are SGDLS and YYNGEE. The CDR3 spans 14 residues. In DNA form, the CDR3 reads TGTGCCAGCAGCTCCCATGCGGGTTCCACTGAAGCTTTCTTT. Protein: CASSSHAGSTEAFF. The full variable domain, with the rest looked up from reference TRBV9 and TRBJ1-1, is DSGVTQTPKHLITATGQRVTLRCSPRSGDLSVYWYQQSLDQGLQFLIQYYNGEERAKGNILERFSAQQFPDLHSELNLSSLELGDSALYFCASSSHAGSTEAFFGQGTRLTVV.

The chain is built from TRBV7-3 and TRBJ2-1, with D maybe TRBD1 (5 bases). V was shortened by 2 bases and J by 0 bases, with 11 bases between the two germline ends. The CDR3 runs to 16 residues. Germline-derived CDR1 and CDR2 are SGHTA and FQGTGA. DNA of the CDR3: TGTGCCAGCAGCTTATCCAGGGCACTCTCCTACAATGAGCAGTTCTTC. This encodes CASSLSRALSYNEQFF.

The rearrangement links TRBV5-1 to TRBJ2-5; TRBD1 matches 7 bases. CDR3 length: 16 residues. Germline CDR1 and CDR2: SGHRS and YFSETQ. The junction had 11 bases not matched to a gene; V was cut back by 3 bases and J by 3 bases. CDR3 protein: CASSYSIGQGEETQYF. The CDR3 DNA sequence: TGCGCCAGCAGCTACTCAATCGGGCAGGGGGAAGAGACCCAGTACTTC.

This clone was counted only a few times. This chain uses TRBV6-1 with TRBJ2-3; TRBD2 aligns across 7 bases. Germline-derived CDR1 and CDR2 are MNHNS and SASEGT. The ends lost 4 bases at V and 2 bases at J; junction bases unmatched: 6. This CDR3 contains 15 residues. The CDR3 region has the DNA TGTGCCAGCAGTGCGGTAGCGGGTTCCACAGATACGCAGTATTTT. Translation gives CASSAVAGSTDTQYF.

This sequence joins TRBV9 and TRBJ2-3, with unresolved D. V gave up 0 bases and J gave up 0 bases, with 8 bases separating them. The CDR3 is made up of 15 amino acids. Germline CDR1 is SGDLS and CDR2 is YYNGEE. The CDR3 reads CASSVGTSSTDTQYF. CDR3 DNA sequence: TGTGCCAGCAGCGTAGGTACATCTAGCACAGATACGCAGTATTTT.

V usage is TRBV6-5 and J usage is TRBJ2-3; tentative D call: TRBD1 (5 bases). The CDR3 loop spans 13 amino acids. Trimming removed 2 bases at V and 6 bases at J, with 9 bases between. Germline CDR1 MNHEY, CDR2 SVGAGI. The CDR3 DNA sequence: TGTGCCAGCAGTTACACCAAGGGGGATACGCAGTATTTT. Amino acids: CASSYTKGDTQYF.

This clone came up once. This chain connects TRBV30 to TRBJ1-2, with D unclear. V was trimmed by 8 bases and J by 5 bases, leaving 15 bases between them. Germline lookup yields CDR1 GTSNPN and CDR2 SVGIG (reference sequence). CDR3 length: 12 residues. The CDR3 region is CALTTRGYGYTF. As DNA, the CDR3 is TGTGCCCTTACCACCAGAGGGTATGGCTACACCTTC.

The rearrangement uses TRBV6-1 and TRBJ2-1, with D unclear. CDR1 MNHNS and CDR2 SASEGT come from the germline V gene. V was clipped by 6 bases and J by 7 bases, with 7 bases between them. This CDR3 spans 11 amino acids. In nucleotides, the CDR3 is TGTGCCAGCAGCCCAGTGAATGAGCAGTTCTTC. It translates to CASSPVNEQFF.

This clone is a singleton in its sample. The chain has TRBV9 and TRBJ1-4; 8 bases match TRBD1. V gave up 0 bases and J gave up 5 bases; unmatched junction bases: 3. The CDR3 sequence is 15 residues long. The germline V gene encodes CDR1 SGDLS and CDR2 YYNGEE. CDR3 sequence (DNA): TGTGCCAGCAGCGTAGATGGGACAGGAAATGAAAAACTGTTTTTT. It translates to CASSVDGTGNEKLFF. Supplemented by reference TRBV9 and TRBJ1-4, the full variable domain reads DSGVTQTPKHLITATGQRVTLRCSPRSGDLSVYWYQQSLDQGLQFLIQYYNGEERAKGNILERFSAQQFPDLHSELNLSSLELGDSALYFCASSVDGTGNEKLFFGSGTQLSVL.

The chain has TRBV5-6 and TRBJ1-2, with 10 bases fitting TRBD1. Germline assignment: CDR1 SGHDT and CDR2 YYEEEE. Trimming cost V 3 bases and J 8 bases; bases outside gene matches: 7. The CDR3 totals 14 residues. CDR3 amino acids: CASSSTGGYVGYTF. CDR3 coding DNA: TGTGCCAGCAGCTCGACAGGGGGCTATGTGGGCTACACCTTC.

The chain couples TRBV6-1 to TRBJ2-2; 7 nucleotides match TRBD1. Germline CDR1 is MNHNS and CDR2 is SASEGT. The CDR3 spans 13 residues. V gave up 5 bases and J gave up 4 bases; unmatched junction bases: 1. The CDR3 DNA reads TGTGCCAGCAGTACAGGGGTCACCGGGGAGCTGTTTTTT. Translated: CASSTGVTGELFF.

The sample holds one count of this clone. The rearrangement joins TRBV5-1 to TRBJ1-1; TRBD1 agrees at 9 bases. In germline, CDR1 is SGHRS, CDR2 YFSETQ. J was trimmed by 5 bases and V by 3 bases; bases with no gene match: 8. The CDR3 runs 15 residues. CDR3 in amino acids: CASSYGQGWETEAFF. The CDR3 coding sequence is TGCGCCAGCAGCTACGGACAGGGGTGGGAGACTGAAGCTTTCTTT.

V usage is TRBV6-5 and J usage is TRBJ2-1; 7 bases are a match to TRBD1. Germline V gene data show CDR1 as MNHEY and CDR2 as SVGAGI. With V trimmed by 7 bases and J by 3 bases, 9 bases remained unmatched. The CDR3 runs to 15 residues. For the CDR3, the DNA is TGTGCCAGCAAACCCCGCGGACAGGTCTACAATGAGCAGTTCTTC. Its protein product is CASKPRGQVYNEQFF.

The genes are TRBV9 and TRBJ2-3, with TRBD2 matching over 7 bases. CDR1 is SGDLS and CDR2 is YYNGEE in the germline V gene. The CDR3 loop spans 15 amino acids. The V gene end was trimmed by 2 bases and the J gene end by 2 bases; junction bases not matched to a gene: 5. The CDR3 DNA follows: TGTGCCAGCAGCGTCGGGGGGTCCTTCACAGATACGCAGTATTTT. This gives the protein CASSVGGSFTDTQYF.

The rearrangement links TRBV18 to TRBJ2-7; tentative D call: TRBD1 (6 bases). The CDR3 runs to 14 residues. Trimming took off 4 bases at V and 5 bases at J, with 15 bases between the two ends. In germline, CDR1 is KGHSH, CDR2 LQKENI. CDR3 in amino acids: CASSQLRQAHEQYF. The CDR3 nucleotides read TGTGCCAGCTCACAACTACGACAGGCACACGAGCAGTACTTC.

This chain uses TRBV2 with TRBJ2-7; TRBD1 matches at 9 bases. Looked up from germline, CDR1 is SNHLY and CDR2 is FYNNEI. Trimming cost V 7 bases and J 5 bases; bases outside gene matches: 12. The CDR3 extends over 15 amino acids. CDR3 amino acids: CASMDPGQGADEQYF. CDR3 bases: TGTGCCAGCATGGATCCGGGACAGGGTGCGGACGAGCAGTACTTC.

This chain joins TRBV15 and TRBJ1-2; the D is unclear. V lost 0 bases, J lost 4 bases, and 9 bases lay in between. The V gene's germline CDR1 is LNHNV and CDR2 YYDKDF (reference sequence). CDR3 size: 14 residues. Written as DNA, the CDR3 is TGTGCCACCAGCAGAGAGGGCAGTATCTATGGCTACACCTTC. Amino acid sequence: CATSREGSIYGYTF.

CDR3 in amino acids: CATLAGNTIYF. In nucleotides, the CDR3 is TGTGCCACCCTAGCGGGAAACACCATATATTTT. The rearrangement links TRBV6-1 to TRBJ1-3, with D unresolved. Germline assignment: CDR1 MNHNS and CDR2 SASEGT. V shed 10 bases and J shed 4 bases, with 8 bases lying between them. The CDR3 contains 11 residues.

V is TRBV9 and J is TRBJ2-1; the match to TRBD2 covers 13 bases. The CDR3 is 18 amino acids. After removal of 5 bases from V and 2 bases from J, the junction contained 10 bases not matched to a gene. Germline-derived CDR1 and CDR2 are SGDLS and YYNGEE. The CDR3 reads CASSPGLAGTYTYNEQFF. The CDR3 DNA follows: TGTGCCAGCAGTCCGGGACTAGCGGGGACCTATACCTACAATGAGCAGTTCTTC. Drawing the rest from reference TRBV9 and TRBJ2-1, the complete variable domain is DSGVTQTPKHLITATGQRVTLRCSPRSGDLSVYWYQQSLDQGLQFLIQYYNGEERAKGNILERFSAQQFPDLHSELNLSSLELGDSALYFCASSPGLAGTYTYNEQFFGPGTRLTVL.

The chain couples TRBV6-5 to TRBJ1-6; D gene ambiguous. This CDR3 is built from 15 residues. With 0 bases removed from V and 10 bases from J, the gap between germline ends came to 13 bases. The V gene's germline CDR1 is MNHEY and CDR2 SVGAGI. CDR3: CASSYSRGTRSPLHF. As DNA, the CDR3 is TGTGCCAGCAGTTACTCGAGAGGAACCAGATCACCCCTCCACTTT.

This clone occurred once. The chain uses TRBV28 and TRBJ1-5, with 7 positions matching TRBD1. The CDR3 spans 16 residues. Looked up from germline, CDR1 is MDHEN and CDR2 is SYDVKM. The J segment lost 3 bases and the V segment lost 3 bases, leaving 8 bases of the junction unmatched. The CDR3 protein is CASSFSRGKFNQPQHF. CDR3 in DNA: TGTGCCAGCAGTTTTAGCAGGGGGAAATTCAATCAGCCCCAGCATTTT.

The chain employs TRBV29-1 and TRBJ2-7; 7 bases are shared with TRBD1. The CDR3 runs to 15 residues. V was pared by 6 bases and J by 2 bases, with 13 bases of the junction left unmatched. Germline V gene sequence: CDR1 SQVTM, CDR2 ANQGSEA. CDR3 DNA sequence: TGCAGCGTGACTATGCCGGGACAGCGAACCTACGAGCAGTACTTC. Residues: CSVTMPGQRTYEQYF.

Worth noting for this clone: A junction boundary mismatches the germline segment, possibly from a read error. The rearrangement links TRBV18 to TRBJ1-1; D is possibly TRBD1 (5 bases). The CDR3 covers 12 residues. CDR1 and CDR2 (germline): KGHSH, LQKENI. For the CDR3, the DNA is TGTGCCAGCTCCCCACGGGGGGGAGAAGCTTTCTTT. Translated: CASSPRGGEAFF.

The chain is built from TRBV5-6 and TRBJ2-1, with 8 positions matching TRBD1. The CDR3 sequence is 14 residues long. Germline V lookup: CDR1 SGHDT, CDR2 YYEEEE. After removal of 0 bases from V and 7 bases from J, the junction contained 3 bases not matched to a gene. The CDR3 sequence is CASSLAQGANEQFF. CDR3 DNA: TGTGCCAGCAGCTTGGCCCAGGGGGCAAATGAGCAGTTCTTC.